Listed below are T cell receptor beta chains from one sample, sequenced in a study of Graves' ophthalmopathy and Graves' hyperthyroidism. One entry per CDR3 protein results from TCRdb running MiXCR on the multiplex PCR reads. The table lists around 520,000 distinct CDR3 sequences, about 40% of them singletons. Sequencing was carried out using peripheral blood or thyroid tissue (not recorded which). The receptors derive from an adult man with Graves' hyperthyroidism. The conserved cysteine and the conserved F or W are not part of the CDR3 here. The size of a clone is reported for some rows only, either as once, few or many, or as a class for expanded clones.

NA 13 TRBV25-1 ASSDTGGAYNEQF
NA 11 TRBV29-1 SLPTEGSYEQY
NA 11 TRBV6-2/TRBV6-3 ASRPRGSRELF
NA 13 TRBV30 AWSVAHRRLGELF
NA 12 TRBV4-1 ASSHAGPVDTQY
many 11 TRBV29-1 SVGQSYQETQY
NA 10 TRBV28 ASSLIQGAAF
many 13 TRBV2 ASSEPLAGPYEQY
NA 12 TRBV7-9 ASTPGYLQTEAF
many 11 TRBV28 ASSSSPLVEQY